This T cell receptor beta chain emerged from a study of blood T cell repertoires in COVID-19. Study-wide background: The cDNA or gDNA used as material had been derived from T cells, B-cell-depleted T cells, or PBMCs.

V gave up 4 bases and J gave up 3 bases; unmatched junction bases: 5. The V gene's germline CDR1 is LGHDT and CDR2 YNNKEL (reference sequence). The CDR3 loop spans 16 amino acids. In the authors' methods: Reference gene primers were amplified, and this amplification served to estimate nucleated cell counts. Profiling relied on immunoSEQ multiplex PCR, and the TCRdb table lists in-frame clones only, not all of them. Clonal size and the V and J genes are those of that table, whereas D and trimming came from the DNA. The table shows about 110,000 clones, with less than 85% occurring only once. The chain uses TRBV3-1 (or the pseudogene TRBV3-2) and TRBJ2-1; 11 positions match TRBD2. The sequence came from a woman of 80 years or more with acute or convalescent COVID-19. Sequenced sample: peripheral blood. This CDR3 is CASSPGLAEFYNEQFF. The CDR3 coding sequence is TGTGCCAGCAGCCCGGGACTAGCGGAATTCTACAATGAGCAGTTCTTC.